One and the same sample provided the 26 T cell receptor beta chains below, sequenced in a study of cytomegalovirus exposure and HLA in healthy donors. Primers: 60 Vbeta forward and 13 Jbeta reverse. Using immunoSEQ multiplex PCR, the repertoire was profiled, and TCRdb retains in-frame clones only, with some absent. The sample yields over 100,000 clones, around 77% seen once. The sequenced sample was PBMCs. These TCRs come from a male donor in good health and CMV-seropositive.

The chain joins TRBV29-1 to TRBJ2-5, with 14 nucleotides matching TRBD2. CDR3 size: 18 residues. Per germline, CDR1 SQVTM and CDR2 ANQGSEA. Trimming at V came to 6 bases and at J to 4 bases, leaving 16 bases not matched to a gene. DNA of the CDR3: TGCAGCGTCCCTGGGGCCGGGACTAGCGGGAGTAGGTCAGAGACCCAGTACTTC. It codes for CSVPGAGTSGSRSETQYF.

The gene calls are TRBV5-4 and TRBJ1-3, with 7 nucleotides matching TRBD1. Germline CDR1 reads SGHNT; CDR2 reads YYREEE (reference sequence). The CDR3 contains 15 residues. Germline trimming cut 6 bases from V and 2 bases from J; bases unmatched to any gene: 8. CDR3 residues: CASKKDRVTGNTIYF. The CDR3 coding sequence is TGTGCCAGCAAAAAAGACAGGGTAACTGGAAACACCATATATTTT.

CDR3 DNA sequence: TGTGCCAGCACCCGAGTCAGCGGGGGACCCGATACGCAGTATTTT. Its translation is CASTRVSGGPDTQYF. This chain connects TRBV7-2 to TRBJ2-3; 8 nucleotides match TRBD2. CDR1 is SGHTA, CDR2 FQGNSA, per germline. With V trimmed by 7 bases and J by 6 bases, 12 bases remained unmatched. This CDR3 region has 15 residues.

The chain has TRBV5-4 and TRBJ2-5; 7 bases fit TRBD1. The germline CDR1 and CDR2 sequences are SGHNT and YYREEE (reference sequence). The V gene end was trimmed by 4 bases and the J gene end by 4 bases; junction bases not matched to a gene: 7. The CDR3 is 14 residues long. The CDR3 region is CASSRQGNGETQYF. Here the CDR3 DNA reads TGTGCCAGCAGCCGACAGGGAAATGGAGAGACCCAGTACTTC.

V is TRBV27 and J is TRBJ2-2, with 14 bases that match TRBD2. This CDR3 region has 15 residues. CDR1 is MNHEY and CDR2 is SMNVEV in the germline V gene (reference sequence). The ends lost 7 bases at V and 6 bases at J; junction bases unmatched: 4. The CDR3: CASKTSGGAAGELFF. In DNA, the CDR3 is TGTGCCAGCAAGACTAGCGGGGGGGCAGCCGGGGAGCTGTTTTTT.

The chain recombines TRBV30 with TRBJ2-5; the D gene is possibly TRBD2 (6 bases). Germline-derived CDR1 and CDR2 are GTSNPN and SVGIG (reference sequence). The CDR3 has 13 amino acids. The ends were cut back, 2 bases at V and 4 bases at J, with 11 bases in the middle. The CDR3: CAWSRVGGETQYF. Here the CDR3 DNA reads TGTGCCTGGAGTCGGGTCGGGGGAGAGACCCAGTACTTC. Using reference TRBV30 and TRBJ2-5 for the parts outside the CDR3, the full variable domain is SQTIHQWPATLVQPVGSPLSLECTVEGTSNPNLYWYRQAAGRGLQLLFYSVGIGQISSEVPQNLSASRPQDRQFILSSKKLLLSDSGFYLCAWSRVGGETQYFGPGTRLLVL.

This sequence joins TRBV28 and TRBJ1-2; 8 bases map to TRBD1. Per the germline V gene, CDR1 is MDHEN and CDR2 is SYDVKM. Unmatched junction bases numbered 3, after V lost 4 bases and J lost 2 bases. The length of the CDR3 is 14 residues. The CDR3 region has the DNA TGTGCCAGCAGTTGGACAGGGCGGAACTATGGCTACACCTTC. This codes for CASSWTGRNYGYTF.

The V call is TRBV6-6, the J call TRBJ1-1; 7 bases are shared with TRBD1. V was clipped by 5 bases and J by 10 bases; unmatched bases: 13. The CDR3 loop spans 14 amino acids. From germline, CDR1 is MNHNY and CDR2 SVGAGI (reference sequence). CDR3 amino acids: CASSGGTEAPRAFF. CDR3 DNA sequence: TGTGCCAGCAGTGGCGGGACAGAAGCACCGAGAGCTTTCTTT.

There are a few counts of this clone. An end of the junction differs from the germline gene, which may be a read error. The chain has TRBV28 and TRBJ1-5; 10 bases are a match to TRBD1. CDR3 length: 15 amino acids. The V gene's germline CDR1 is MDHEN and CDR2 SYDVKM. CDR3 protein: CASSPPGQGNRPQHF. CDR3 nucleotide sequence: TGTGCCAGCAGTCCACCGGGACAGGGGAATCGGCCCCAGCATTTT.

The chain carries TRBV6-5 and TRBJ2-5; TRBD2 aligns across 7 bases. The length of the CDR3 is 14 residues. The germline CDR1 and CDR2 sequences are MNHEY and SVGAGI. Trimming at V came to 6 bases and at J to 5 bases, leaving 9 bases not matched to a gene. CDR3 DNA sequence: TGTGCCAGCAGCGAGGGAGGGAGGATCGAGACCCAGTACTTC. As protein: CASSEGGRIETQYF.

This rearrangement joins TRBV5-6 to TRBJ2-3, with a tentative D call TRBD2 (6 bases). The CDR3 runs 17 residues. CDR1 is SGHDT and CDR2 is YYEEEE in the germline V gene. V lost 0 bases to trimming and J lost 2 bases, with 16 bases between them. In DNA form, the CDR3 reads TGTGCCAGCAGCTTGGCGAGAGGAGCGGGCGACACAGATACGCAGTATTTT. As protein: CASSLARGAGDTDTQYF.

V is TRBV6-5 and J is TRBJ1-1; 7 bases agree with TRBD1. The CDR3 is made up of 13 amino acids. J gave up 3 bases and V 7 bases, and 5 bases lay outside the gene matches. Germline values: CDR1 MNHEY, CDR2 SVGAGI. CDR3 sequence: CASNKQGHTEAFF. The CDR3 DNA reads TGTGCCAGCAACAAACAGGGGCACACTGAAGCTTTCTTT.

The chain recombines TRBV10-3 with TRBJ2-7; 8 nucleotides agree with TRBD1. The CDR3 contains 14 residues. Per the germline V gene, CDR1 is ENHRY and CDR2 is SYGVKD. With V trimmed by 5 bases and J by 8 bases, 11 bases remained unmatched. DNA for the CDR3: TGTGCCATCAGTCCTTCGGCCCCCAGGGGGCAGCAGTACTTC. This translates into CAISPSAPRGQQYF.

The chain recombines TRBV7-2 with TRBJ2-3; perhaps TRBD1 as D (6 bases). Germline CDR1 SGHTA, CDR2 FQGNSA. The V end lost 5 bases, the J end lost 2 bases, and 11 bases lay between the germline ends. The CDR3 length is 14 residues. Here the CDR3 DNA reads TGTGCCAGCAGCGCAACAGGGTTCACAGATACGCAGTATTTT. Amino acids: CASSATGFTDTQYF.

The gene calls are TRBV7-2 and TRBJ2-3; D is undetermined. With 10 bases removed from V and 2 bases from J, the gap between germline ends came to 16 bases. CDR1 is SGHTA and CDR2 is FQGNSA in the germline V gene. This CDR3 has 14 amino acids. CDR3 amino acids: CATVLVPHTDTQYF. The CDR3, as DNA: TGTGCCACCGTATTAGTCCCCCACACAGATACGCAGTATTTT.

The chain recombines TRBV6-5 with TRBJ2-3, with 8 bases that match TRBD2. The CDR3 contains 15 residues. Germline lookup yields CDR1 MNHEY and CDR2 SVGAGI. Trimming removed 6 bases from V and 5 bases from J; junction bases left unmatched: 10. CDR3 coding DNA: TGTGCCAGCAGGGCGGGGGGATTTAGTGTAGATACGCAGTATTTT. It is translated as CASRAGGFSVDTQYF.

The V gene is TRBV19, the J gene TRBJ1-4; TRBD1 agrees at 7 bases. V gave up 8 bases and J gave up 0 bases; unmatched junction bases: 6. Germline loops: CDR1 LNHDA, CDR2 SQIVND (reference sequence). The CDR3 spans 15 residues. In DNA form, the CDR3 reads TGTGCCAGTTCGACAGGGCCGGCAACTAATGAAAAACTGTTTTTT. This codes for CASSTGPATNEKLFF.

The chain has TRBV28 and TRBJ2-3, with D maybe TRBD1 (6 bases). Germline assignment: CDR1 MDHEN and CDR2 SYDVKM. The CDR3 has 17 residues. V dropped 2 bases and J dropped 2 bases, with 17 bases sitting between them. CDR3 DNA sequence: TGTGCCAGCAGTTTACCAGGACACGCAGGGGCCACAGATACGCAGTATTTT. It translates to CASSLPGHAGATDTQYF.

This clone was seen only a few times. The V and J genes are TRBV10-1 and TRBJ1-5; TRBD1 aligns across 7 bases. V lost 2 bases and J lost 0; bases outside the gene matches: 10. This CDR3 spans 18 amino acids. CDR1 and CDR2 from the germline V gene are WNHNN and SYGVQD (reference sequence). Here the CDR3 DNA reads TGCGCCAGCAGTGAGAGTTCCACCGGGACAGTTAGCAATCAGCCCCAGCATTTT. Protein product: CASSESSTGTVSNQPQHF.

V gene TRBV7-2 combines with J gene TRBJ2-7, with 9 bases aligning to TRBD1. J was trimmed by 3 bases and V by 0 bases; bases with no gene match: 3. Germline CDR1 reads SGHTA; CDR2 reads FQGNSA. The CDR3 spans 15 residues. CDR3 DNA sequence: TGTGCCAGCAGCTTAGCCGGGACAGGGTACTACGAGCAGTACTTC. Its translation: CASSLAGTGYYEQYF.

The DNA of the CDR3 is TGCGCCAGCAGCAAAGGACTAGCGGGACCCTCGGCCGGGGAGCTGTTTTTT. Its protein is CASSKGLAGPSAGELFF. The rearrangement joins TRBV5-1 to TRBJ2-2; 12 bases align to TRBD2. CDR3 size: 17 residues. Germline CDR1 reads SGHRS; CDR2 reads YFSETQ. The junction had 10 bases not matched to a gene; V was cut back by 4 bases and J by 6 bases.

V is TRBV29-1 and J is TRBJ1-1; tentative D call: TRBD1 (5 bases). This CDR3 is 12 amino acids long. The germline gives CDR1 SQVTM, CDR2 ANQGSEA. With 3 bases removed from V and 7 bases from J, the gap between germline ends came to 12 bases. The chain's CDR3 is CSVEGGGIEAFF. The CDR3 nucleotides are TGCAGCGTTGAGGGGGGAGGGATTGAAGCTTTCTTT.

Worth noting for this clone: This same CDR3 is encoded by further DNA sequences in the sample. This chain links TRBV9 with TRBJ2-1; TRBD2 agrees at 11 bases. J gave up 5 bases and V 2 bases, and 9 bases lay outside the gene matches. The germline V gene has CDR1 SGDLS and CDR2 YYNGEE. The CDR3 has 17 amino acids. The CDR3 loop is CASSVRVAGGIHNEQFF. The CDR3 nucleotides read TGTGCCAGCAGCGTCAGGGTAGCGGGGGGGATTCACAATGAGCAGTTCTTC.

The chain has TRBV7-8 and TRBJ2-2; no clear D gene. CDR1 is SGHVS, CDR2 FQNEAQ, per germline. The V end was cut by 10 bases, the J end by 2 bases, with 8 bases between. The CDR3 is 12 amino acids. CDR3 in amino acids: CAITTNTGELFF. DNA for the CDR3: TGTGCCATCACGACTAACACCGGGGAGCTGTTTTTT.

This chain uses TRBV18 with TRBJ2-1, with 8 bases that match TRBD2. There are 17 residues in the CDR3. V trimming: 2 bases; J trimming: 1 base; junction bases outside the gene matches: 7. CDR1 and CDR2 from the germline V gene are KGHSH and LQKENI. The CDR3 DNA reads TGTGCCAGCTCACCAAAGTTTGCGGGAGGATCCTACAATGAGCAGTTCTTC. It translates to CASSPKFAGGSYNEQFF.

The chain has TRBV10-3 and TRBJ2-2, with a weak D call TRBD2 (6 bases). The V gene lost 6 bases and the J gene lost 5 bases, with 16 bases spanning the gap. Germline V gene sequence: CDR1 ENHRY, CDR2 SYGVKD. The CDR3 is 15 amino acids. The CDR3, as DNA: TGTGCCATCAGCGCCTGGGGGGACGAGACCGGGGAGCTGTTTTTT. This gives the protein CAISAWGDETGELFF.